These 32 T cell receptor beta chains were sequenced from one sample in a study of T cell responses to AZD1222 COVID-19 vaccine. Repertoires were generated with immunoSEQ multiplex PCR, while TCRdb's copy carries only in-frame clones and drops some. The table lists about 99,000 clones, around 90% of them singletons. Sequencing used peripheral blood, obtained on day 0 of AZD1222 vaccination. These receptors came from an adult in good health.

This clone was counted a single time. The chain carries TRBV4-3 and TRBJ1-4; 11 bases align to TRBD1. The junction had 4 bases not matched to a gene; V was cut back by 1 base and J by 6 bases. Looked up from germline, CDR1 is LGHNA and CDR2 is YSLEER. The CDR3 totals 16 residues. CDR3 DNA sequence: TGCGCCAGCAGCCAAGGGACAGGGGGCCAGGATGAAAAACTGTTTTTT. Its translation: CASSQGTGGQDEKLFF.

The rearrangement joins TRBV15 to TRBJ2-5; D gene uncertain. This CDR3 has 18 residues. Germline-derived CDR1 and CDR2 are LNHNV and YYDKDF (reference sequence). Trimming left V 2 bases short and J 2 bases short, with 21 bases between. The CDR3 spells CATSRTLFPVLDQETQYF. The CDR3 bases are TGTGCCACCAGCAGAACGCTCTTCCCCGTTTTGGATCAAGAGACCCAGTACTTC.

The chain is built from TRBV2 and TRBJ1-1; D perhaps matches TRBD1 (5 bases). The germline V gene encodes CDR1 SNHLY and CDR2 FYNNEI. The CDR3 totals 12 residues. Between the trimmed V and J ends, which lost 1 base and 10 bases, there was a span of 10 bases. The CDR3 loop is CASSEVGRGAFF. CDR3 DNA sequence: TGTGCCAGCAGTGAAGTAGGGAGGGGAGCTTTCTTT. The full variable domain, in which reference TRBV2 and TRBJ1-1 provide the parts outside the CDR3, is EPEVTQTPSHQVTQMGQEVILRCVPISNHLYFYWYRQILGQKVEFLVSFYNNEISEKSEIFDDQFSVERPDGSNFTLKIRSTKLEDSAMYFCASSEVGRGAFFGQGTRLTVV.

The gene calls are TRBV7-8 and TRBJ2-5; D call uncertain. Between the trimmed V and J ends, which lost 0 bases and 5 bases, there was a span of 16 bases. The germline CDR1 and CDR2 sequences are SGHVS and FQNEAQ. This CDR3 region has 16 residues. CDR3 nucleotides: TGTGCCAGCAGCTTAGCGGGCGGAGACCGGACGGAGACCCAGTACTTC. This encodes CASSLAGGDRTETQYF. The full variable domain, in which reference TRBV7-8 and TRBJ2-5 provide the parts outside the CDR3, is GAGVSQSPRYKVAKRGQDVALRCDPISGHVSLFWYQQALGQGPEFLTYFQNEAQLDKSGLPSDRFFAERPEGSVSTLKIQRTQQEDSAVYLCASSLAGGDRTETQYFGPGTRLLVL.

The chain has TRBV5-1 and TRBJ1-2; 8 bases line up with TRBD1. Germline lookup yields CDR1 SGHRS and CDR2 YFSETQ. This CDR3 has 15 amino acids. After removal of 4 bases from V and 2 bases from J, the junction contained 7 bases not matched to a gene. As DNA, the CDR3 is TGCGCCAGCAGCCCCAAACAGGGGGGGAACTATGGCTACACCTTC. This codes for CASSPKQGGNYGYTF.

The V and J genes are TRBV6-1 and TRBJ2-4; D may be TRBD2 (6 bases). V lost 1 base, J lost 8 bases, and 15 bases lay in between. The length of the CDR3 is 15 residues. The V gene's germline CDR1 is MNHNS and CDR2 SASEGT. The DNA for the CDR3 is TGTGCCAGCAGTGAAGGACTTACCTCGGGGGACATTCAGTACTTC. This sequence encodes CASSEGLTSGDIQYF.

This chain uses TRBV18 with TRBJ2-3; no clear D. The CDR3 runs to 13 residues. CDR1 is KGHSH and CDR2 is LQKENI in the germline V gene. V was trimmed by 5 bases and J by 4 bases, leaving 10 bases between them. CDR3 sequence reads: CASSKGPADTQYF. The CDR3 DNA reads TGTGCCAGCTCAAAGGGTCCAGCAGATACGCAGTATTTT.

This chain uses TRBV13 with TRBJ1-6; 7 positions agree with TRBD1. The CDR3 totals 15 residues. V trimming: 5 bases; J trimming: 6 bases; junction bases outside the gene matches: 7. Germline CDR1 PRHDT, CDR2 FYEKMQ (reference sequence). CDR3 sequence reads: CASSPGGTANSPLHF. As DNA, the CDR3 is TGTGCCAGCAGCCCCGGGGGGACAGCTAATTCACCCCTCCACTTT.

The CDR3 DNA sequence: TGTGCCAGCAGCCTAGACAATGAGCAGTTCTTC. Protein: CASSLDNEQFF. The chain uses TRBV4-2 and TRBJ2-1; D remains unclear. Trimming shortened V by 4 bases and J by 5 bases, and 3 bases separated the two germline ends. Germline V gene lookup returns CDR1 LGHNA and CDR2 YNFKEQ. The CDR3 runs 11 residues.

The V call is TRBV11-3, the J call TRBJ2-3; tentative D call: TRBD2 (7 bases). V shed 3 bases and J shed 5 bases, with 15 bases lying between them. CDR3 length equals 15 residues. Germline V gene lookup returns CDR1 SGHNT and CDR2 YENEEA. CDR3 in DNA: TGTGCCAGCAGCTTGGGGGGGCCTGAAGGAGATACGCAGTATTTT. It yields the protein CASSLGGPEGDTQYF.

The J gene is TRBJ2-2, the V gene TRBV13, with 11 positions matching TRBD1. Germline CDR1 and CDR2: PRHDT and FYEKMQ (reference sequence). The CDR3 consists of 17 residues. V lost 3 bases and J lost 3; bases outside the gene matches: 6. This CDR3 is CASSFGQGASDTGELFF. The CDR3 nucleotides read TGTGCCAGCAGCTTCGGACAGGGGGCGTCGGACACCGGGGAGCTGTTTTTT.

This clone showed up just a few times. The V call is TRBV6-2 or TRBV6-3, the J call TRBJ2-1; D unclear. Deletions cut 0 bases from V and 8 bases from J, with 17 bases between. The CDR3 runs to 16 residues. Looked up from germline, CDR1 is MNHEY and CDR2 is SVGEGT. Here the CDR3 reads CASSYSKSRRWDEQFF. In nucleotides, the CDR3 is TGTGCCAGCAGTTACTCGAAATCTAGGCGATGGGATGAGCAGTTCTTC.

The chain has TRBV15 and TRBJ1-2, with D unresolved. Trimming removed 3 bases from V and 0 bases from J, with 14 bases in between. The CDR3 is 16 residues long. The germline V gene encodes CDR1 LNHNV and CDR2 YYDKDF (reference sequence). The CDR3 DNA follows: TGTGCCACCAGCAGGGGTGGTGGGGATACTAACTATGGCTACACCTTC. Its translation is CATSRGGGDTNYGYTF.

The rearrangement joins TRBV18 to TRBJ2-7; D remains ambiguous. Looked up from germline, CDR1 is KGHSH and CDR2 is LQKENI. V was clipped by 6 bases and J by 5 bases, with 17 bases between them. The CDR3 extends over 14 amino acids. The chain's CDR3 is CASSERFSGNEQYV. CDR3 bases: TGTGCCAGCTCTGAGCGTTTCTCCGGAAACGAGCAGTACGTC.

In its sample, this clone was seen a few times. The rearrangement links TRBV30 to TRBJ1-2, with 7 positions matching TRBD1. Unmatched junction bases numbered 12, after V lost 4 bases and J lost 4 bases. The CDR3 is made up of 15 amino acids. Per germline, CDR1 GTSNPN and CDR2 SVGIG (reference sequence). CDR3 sequence: CAWTRDSSYSYGYTF. Here the CDR3 DNA reads TGTGCCTGGACCCGGGACAGTTCTTACTCCTATGGCTACACCTTC. Full variable domain (remainder filled in from reference TRBV30 and TRBJ1-2): SQTIHQWPATLVQPVGSPLSLECTVEGTSNPNLYWYRQAAGRGLQLLFYSVGIGQISSEVPQNLSASRPQDRQFILSSKKLLLSDSGFYLCAWTRDSSYSYGYTFGSGTRLTVV.

This clone was picked up a small number of times. This chain connects TRBV6-2 or TRBV6-3 to TRBJ2-7; no definite D call. Germline assignment: CDR1 MNHEY and CDR2 SVGEGT. The V end lost 0 bases, the J end lost 2 bases, and 2 bases lay between the germline ends. The CDR3 has 12 residues. The CDR3 loop is CASSYSTYEQYF. CDR3 nucleotides: TGTGCCAGCAGTTACTCCACCTACGAGCAGTACTTC.

The DNA of the CDR3 is TGTGCCAGCAGCTTAGGAGGCGGGGGGCTCCCTAGCACAGATACGCAGTATTTT. It translates to CASSLGGGGLPSTDTQYF. The chain carries TRBV7-2 and TRBJ2-3; 8 bases are shared with TRBD2. There are 18 residues in the CDR3. The V and J ends lost 1 base and 0 bases, in that order; junction bases with no gene match: 9. Germline CDR1 reads SGHTA; CDR2 reads FQGNSA.

J is TRBJ2-3 and V is TRBV30; a possible D gene is TRBD2 (5 bases). The CDR3 contains 15 residues. Trimming cost V 3 bases and J 2 bases, with 15 bases left between them. Per germline, CDR1 GTSNPN and CDR2 SVGIG (reference sequence). This CDR3 is CAWSRNHRDTDTQYF. CDR3 sequence (DNA): TGTGCCTGGAGCCGAAACCATCGGGACACAGATACGCAGTATTTT.

The rearrangement joins TRBV5-4 to TRBJ1-1, with D tentatively TRBD1 (5 bases). CDR3 length: 15 residues. The V gene lost 1 base and the J gene lost 1 base, with 11 bases spanning the gap. Germline CDR1 reads SGHNT; CDR2 reads YYREEE (reference sequence). This chain's CDR3 is CASSLTSQGNTEAFF. CDR3 coding DNA: TGTGCCAGCAGCTTGACATCCCAGGGGAACACTGAAGCTTTCTTT.

The chain carries TRBV25-1 and TRBJ1-1; D is ambiguous. CDR1 and CDR2 from the germline V gene are MGHDK and SYGVNS. V was cut by 6 bases and J by 0 bases, with 8 bases left in between. This CDR3 has 13 amino acids. In nucleotides, the CDR3 is TGTGCCAGCAGCCATCTATTGAACACTGAAGCTTTCTTT. Protein: CASSHLLNTEAFF.

This chain uses TRBV3-1 (or the pseudogene TRBV3-2) with TRBJ2-3, with D possibly matching TRBD1 (5 bases). V dropped 1 base and J dropped 3 bases, with 11 bases sitting between them. CDR1 is LGHDT, CDR2 YNNKEL, per germline (reference sequence). This CDR3 has 15 amino acids. For the CDR3, the DNA is TGTGCCAGCAGCCAAGGGGCAGGGTGGACAGATACGCAGTATTTT. Amino acids: CASSQGAGWTDTQYF.

The V and J genes are TRBV27 and TRBJ1-1; D unclear. There are 14 residues in the CDR3. V was clipped by 5 bases and J by 4 bases, with 14 bases between them. CDR1 MNHEY and CDR2 SMNVEV come from the germline V gene (reference sequence). CDR3 coding DNA: TGTGCCAGCAGTCTCCAGGCAGCCGCCACTGAAGCTTTCTTT. It encodes CASSLQAAATEAFF.

This sequence joins TRBV7-9 and TRBJ2-4; possible D gene TRBD2, 5 bases. The V gene's germline CDR1 is SEHNR and CDR2 FQNEAQ (reference sequence). CDR3 size: 17 residues. Between the trimmed V and J ends, which lost 5 bases and 4 bases, there was a span of 21 bases. CDR3 residues: CASSVGNPTSGKNIQYF. In nucleotides, the CDR3 is TGTGCCAGCAGCGTCGGGAATCCGACTTCCGGGAAAAACATTCAGTACTTC.

The chain employs TRBV6-5 and TRBJ2-7, with D perhaps TRBD2 (7 bases). Trimming removed 5 bases at V and 5 bases at J, with 19 bases between. CDR3 length: 15 residues. Germline-derived CDR1 and CDR2 are MNHEY and SVGAGI. The CDR3 DNA reads TGTGCCAGCAGTCCCTCGGGGGGCGCGTGGGACGAGCAGTACGTC. As protein: CASSPSGGAWDEQYV.

The V and J genes are TRBV9 and TRBJ2-3; the D gene could be TRBD1 or TRBD2 (5 bases each). The germline V gene has CDR1 SGDLS and CDR2 YYNGEE. The ends were cut back, 0 bases at V and 0 bases at J, with 11 bases in the middle. The CDR3 contains 16 residues. This CDR3 is CASSVAGGTSTDTQYF. DNA of the CDR3: TGTGCCAGCAGCGTAGCTGGGGGAACAAGCACAGATACGCAGTATTTT.

The chain combines TRBV19 with TRBJ1-1; D gene uncertain. Germline V lookup: CDR1 LNHDA, CDR2 SQIVND (reference sequence). The CDR3 length is 15 residues. V was trimmed by 1 base and J by 4 bases, leaving 13 bases between them. The CDR3 DNA reads TGTGCCAGTAGTATAGGCGTTGGGTTGAGCACTGAAGCTTTCTTT. Protein sequence: CASSIGVGLSTEAFF.

J is TRBJ1-1 and V is TRBV4-1; the match to TRBD1 covers 8 bases. The CDR3 is 15 amino acids. Germline values: CDR1 MGHRA, CDR2 YSYEKL. V lost 4 bases to trimming and J lost 1 base; unmatched junction nucleotides: 5. In DNA, the CDR3 is TGCGCCAGCAGCCGCCTACAGGGGGGGAACACTGAAGCTTTCTTT. It translates to CASSRLQGGNTEAFF.

The V call is TRBV5-4, the J call TRBJ1-5; D uncertain. V lost 3 bases to trimming and J lost 5 bases, with 15 bases between them. This CDR3 has 15 amino acids. Germline CDR1 reads SGHNT; CDR2 reads YYREEE (reference sequence). The CDR3 bases are TGTGCCAGCAGCTGGGGTCCCCCGGGAGATCAGCCCCAGCATTTT. Translating gives CASSWGPPGDQPQHF.

The chain links TRBV4-1 to TRBJ2-5; TRBD1 might be the D (5 bases). The CDR3 contains 16 residues. CDR1 is MGHRA and CDR2 is YSYEKL in the germline V gene. V was cut by 3 bases and J by 1 base, with 15 bases left in between. The CDR3 coding sequence is TGCGCCAGCAGCCAGGGGCTCAGGGTGGGCCAAGAGACCCAGTACTTC. It yields the protein CASSQGLRVGQETQYF.

The rearrangement links TRBV11-2 to TRBJ2-1; 9 bases fit TRBD1. The CDR3 covers 15 residues. Trimming took 4 bases from V and 6 from J; bases not matched to a gene: 7. Germline CDR1 and CDR2: SGHAT and FQNNGV. The CDR3 loop is CASSSAGTGSNEQFF. CDR3 coding DNA: TGTGCCAGCAGCTCCGCCGGGACAGGGAGCAATGAGCAGTTCTTC.

The chain joins TRBV6-2 or TRBV6-3 to TRBJ1-1; TRBD1 matches 8 bases. Looked up from germline, CDR1 is MNHEY and CDR2 is SVGEGT. J was trimmed by 6 bases and V by 6 bases; bases with no gene match: 18. This CDR3 comprises 17 residues. CDR3 DNA: TGTGCCAGCAGCCGCGGACAGGGAAGGGGTTTTGGCGCTGAAGCTTTCTTT. Its translation is CASSRGQGRGFGAEAFF.

This chain joins TRBV6-5 and TRBJ1-2; 8 bases agree with TRBD1. The CDR3 loop spans 13 amino acids. The germline V gene encodes CDR1 MNHEY and CDR2 SVGAGI. V was clipped by 6 bases and J by 4 bases; unmatched bases: 4. The DNA for the CDR3 is TGTGCCAGCAGGGCAACAGGGGGCTATGGCTACACCTTC. Amino acid sequence: CASRATGGYGYTF.